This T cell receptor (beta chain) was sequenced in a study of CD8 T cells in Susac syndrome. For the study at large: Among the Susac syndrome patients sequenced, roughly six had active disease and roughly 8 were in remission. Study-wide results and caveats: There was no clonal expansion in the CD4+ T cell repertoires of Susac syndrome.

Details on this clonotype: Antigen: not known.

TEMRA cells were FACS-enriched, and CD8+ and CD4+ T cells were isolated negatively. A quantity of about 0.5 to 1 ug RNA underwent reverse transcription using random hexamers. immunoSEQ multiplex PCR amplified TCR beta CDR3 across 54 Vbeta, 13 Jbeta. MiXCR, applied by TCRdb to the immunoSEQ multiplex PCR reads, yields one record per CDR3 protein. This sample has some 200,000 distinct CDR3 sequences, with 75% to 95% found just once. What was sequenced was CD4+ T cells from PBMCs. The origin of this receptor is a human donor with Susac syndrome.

CDR3 nucleotide sequence: TGTGCCTGGACGGAAGGGGATACGCAGTATTTT. It is translated as CAWTEGDTQYF. The J gene is TRBJ2-3, the V gene TRBV30, with D unresolved. CDR3 length: 11 residues. The germline V gene has CDR1 GTSNPN and CDR2 SVGIG (reference sequence). Trimming pared 4 bases from V and 6 bases from J, leaving 8 bases between.